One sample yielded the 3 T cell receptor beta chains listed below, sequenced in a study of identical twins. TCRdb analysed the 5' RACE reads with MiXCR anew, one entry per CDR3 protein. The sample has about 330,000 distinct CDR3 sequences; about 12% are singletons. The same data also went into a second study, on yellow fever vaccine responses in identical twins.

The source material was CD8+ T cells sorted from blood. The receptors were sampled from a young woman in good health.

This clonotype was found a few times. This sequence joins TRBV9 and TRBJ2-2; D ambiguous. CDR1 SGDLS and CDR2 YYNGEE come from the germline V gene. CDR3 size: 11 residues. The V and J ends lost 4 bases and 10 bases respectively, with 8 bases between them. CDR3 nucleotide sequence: TGTGCCAGCAGCCACGGAATGGAGCTGTTTTTT. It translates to CASSHGMELFF. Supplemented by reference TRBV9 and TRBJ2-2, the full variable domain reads DSGVTQTPKHLITATGQRVTLRCSPRSGDLSVYWYQQSLDQGLQFLIQYYNGEERAKGNILERFSAQQFPDLHSELNLSSLELGDSALYFCASSHGMELFFGEGSRLTVL.

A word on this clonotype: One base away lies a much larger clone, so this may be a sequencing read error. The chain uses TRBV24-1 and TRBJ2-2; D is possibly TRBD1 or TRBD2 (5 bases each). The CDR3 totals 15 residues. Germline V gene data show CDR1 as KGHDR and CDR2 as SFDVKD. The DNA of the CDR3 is TGTGCCACCGGTGACCGGGGACGGACAACCGGGGAGCTGTTTTTT. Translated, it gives CATGDRGRTTGELFF.

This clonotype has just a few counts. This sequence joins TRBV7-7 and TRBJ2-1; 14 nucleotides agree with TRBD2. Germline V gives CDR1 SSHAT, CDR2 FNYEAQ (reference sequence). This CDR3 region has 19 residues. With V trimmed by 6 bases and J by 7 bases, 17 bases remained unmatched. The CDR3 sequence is CASRDSAGPGTSGRNEQFF. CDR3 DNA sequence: TGTGCCAGCAGGGACTCGGCAGGGCCCGGGACTAGCGGGAGAAATGAGCAGTTCTTC.